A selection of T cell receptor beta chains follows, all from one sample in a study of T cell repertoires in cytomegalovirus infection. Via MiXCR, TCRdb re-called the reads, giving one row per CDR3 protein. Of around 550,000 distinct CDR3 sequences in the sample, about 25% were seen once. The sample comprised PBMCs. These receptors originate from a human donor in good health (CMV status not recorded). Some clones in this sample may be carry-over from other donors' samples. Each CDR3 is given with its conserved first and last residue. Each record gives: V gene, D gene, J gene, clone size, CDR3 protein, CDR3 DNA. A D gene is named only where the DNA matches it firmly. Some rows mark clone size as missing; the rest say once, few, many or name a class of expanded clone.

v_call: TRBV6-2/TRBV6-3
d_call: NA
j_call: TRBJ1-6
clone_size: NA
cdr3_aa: CASRDGRLPLHF
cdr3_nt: TGTGCCAGCCGGGACGGCAGACTTCCCCTCCACTTT

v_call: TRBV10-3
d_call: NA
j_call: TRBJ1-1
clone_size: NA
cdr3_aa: CAISEGRGAFF
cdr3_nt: TGTGCCATCAGTGAGGGCAGGGGCGCTTTCTTT

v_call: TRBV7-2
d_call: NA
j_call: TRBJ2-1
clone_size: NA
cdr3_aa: CASSTSKTIYNEQFF
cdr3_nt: TGTGCCAGCAGTACCTCCAAGACAATCTACAATGAGCAGTTCTTC

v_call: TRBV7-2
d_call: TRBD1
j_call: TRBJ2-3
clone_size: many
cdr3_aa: CASSRQTPGQGTDTQYF
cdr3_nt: TGTGCCAGCAGCCGCCAAACGCCGGGACAGGGGACAGATACGCAGTATTTT

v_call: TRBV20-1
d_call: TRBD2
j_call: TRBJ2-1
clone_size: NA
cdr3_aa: CSARVRGLAPYNEQFF
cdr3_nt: TGCAGTGCTAGAGTGAGAGGACTAGCGCCTTACAATGAGCAGTTCTTC

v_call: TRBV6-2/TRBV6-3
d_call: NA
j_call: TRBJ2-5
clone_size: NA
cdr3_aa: CASSQTGTQYF
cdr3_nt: TGTGCCAGCAGTCAGACGGGGACCCAGTACTTC

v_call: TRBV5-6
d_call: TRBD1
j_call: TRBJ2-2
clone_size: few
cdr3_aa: CASSLVGQGNTGELFF
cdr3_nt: TGTGCCAGCAGCTTGGTGGGACAGGGGAACACCGGGGAGCTGTTTTTT

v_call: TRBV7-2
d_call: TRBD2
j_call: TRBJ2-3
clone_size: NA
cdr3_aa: CASSWGLAGSASTDTQYF
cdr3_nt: TGTGCCAGCAGCTGGGGACTAGCGGGTAGTGCTAGCACAGATACGCAGTATTTT

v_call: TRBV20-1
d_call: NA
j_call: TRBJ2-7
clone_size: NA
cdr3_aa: CSARFPGEIRYEQYF
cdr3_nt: TGCAGTGCTAGGTTCCCGGGAGAGATACGCTACGAGCAGTACTTC

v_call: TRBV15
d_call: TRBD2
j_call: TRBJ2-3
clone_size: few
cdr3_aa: CATRGAGGSTDTQYF
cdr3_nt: TGTGCCACCAGAGGGGCGGGGGGCAGCACAGATACGCAGTATTTT

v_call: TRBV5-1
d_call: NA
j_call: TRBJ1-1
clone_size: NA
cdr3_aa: CASSLGVGSGAFF
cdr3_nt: TGCGCCAGCAGCTTGGGAGTGGGATCTGGCGCTTTCTTT

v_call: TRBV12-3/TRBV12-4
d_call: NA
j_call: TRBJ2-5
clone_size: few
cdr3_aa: CASTAGSRETQYF
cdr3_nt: TGTGCCAGCACCGCCGGTAGTAGAGAGACCCAGTACTTC

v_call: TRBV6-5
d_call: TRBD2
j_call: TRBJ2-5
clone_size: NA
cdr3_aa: CASSPLRAGEETQYF
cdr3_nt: TGTGCCAGCAGCCCCCTAAGGGCGGGAGAAGAGACCCAGTACTTC

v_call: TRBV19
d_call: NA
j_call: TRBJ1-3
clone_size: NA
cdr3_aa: CASSMTERNTIYF
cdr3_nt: TGTGCCAGTAGTATGACGGAAAGAAACACCATATATTTT

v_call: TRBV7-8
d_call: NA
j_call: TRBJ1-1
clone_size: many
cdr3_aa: CASSRAVRKSEAFF
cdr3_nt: TGTGCCAGCAGCAGGGCCGTAAGGAAGTCTGAAGCTTTCTTT

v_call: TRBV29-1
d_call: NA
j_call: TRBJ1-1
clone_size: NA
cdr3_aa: CSVLLGALVGTEAFF
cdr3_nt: TGCAGCGTTCTATTGGGAGCCCTGGTGGGGACTGAAGCTTTCTTT

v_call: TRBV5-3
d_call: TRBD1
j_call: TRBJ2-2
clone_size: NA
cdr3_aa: CASSYGQGAPNTGELFF
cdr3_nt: TGTGCCAGCAGCTACGGACAGGGGGCGCCCAACACCGGGGAGCTGTTTTTT

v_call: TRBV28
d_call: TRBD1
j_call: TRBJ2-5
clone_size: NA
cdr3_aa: CASRPLDRAQETQYF
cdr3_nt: TGTGCCAGCAGACCCCTCGACAGGGCCCAAGAGACCCAGTACTTC

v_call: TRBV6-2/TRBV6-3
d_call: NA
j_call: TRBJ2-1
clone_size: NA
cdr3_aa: CATTHYYNEQFF
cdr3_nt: TGTGCCACCACTCACTACTACAATGAGCAGTTCTTC

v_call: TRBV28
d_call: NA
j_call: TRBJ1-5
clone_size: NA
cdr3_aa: CASRVPGTLGQPQHF
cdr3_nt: TGTGCCAGCAGGGTACCGGGCACACTCGGTCAGCCCCAGCATTTT

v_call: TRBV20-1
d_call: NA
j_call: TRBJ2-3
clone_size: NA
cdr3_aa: CSASRRDSVLDTQYF
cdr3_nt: TGCAGTGCTAGTAGGCGGGATTCGGTTTTAGATACGCAGTATTTT

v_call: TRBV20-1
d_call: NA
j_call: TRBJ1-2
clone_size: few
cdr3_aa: CSARPPTTQQAYTF
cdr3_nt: TGCAGTGCTAGACCCCCAACCACCCAACAAGCCTACACCTTC

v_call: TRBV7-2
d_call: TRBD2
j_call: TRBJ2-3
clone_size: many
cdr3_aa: CASSLYSGKDTQYF
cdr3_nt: TGTGCCAGCAGCTTATACAGCGGGAAGGATACGCAGTATTTT

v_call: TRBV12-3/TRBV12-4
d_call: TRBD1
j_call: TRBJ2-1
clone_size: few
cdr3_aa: CASSPRGGENEQFF
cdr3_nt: TGTGCCAGCAGCCCAAGAGGGGGCGAAAATGAGCAGTTCTTC